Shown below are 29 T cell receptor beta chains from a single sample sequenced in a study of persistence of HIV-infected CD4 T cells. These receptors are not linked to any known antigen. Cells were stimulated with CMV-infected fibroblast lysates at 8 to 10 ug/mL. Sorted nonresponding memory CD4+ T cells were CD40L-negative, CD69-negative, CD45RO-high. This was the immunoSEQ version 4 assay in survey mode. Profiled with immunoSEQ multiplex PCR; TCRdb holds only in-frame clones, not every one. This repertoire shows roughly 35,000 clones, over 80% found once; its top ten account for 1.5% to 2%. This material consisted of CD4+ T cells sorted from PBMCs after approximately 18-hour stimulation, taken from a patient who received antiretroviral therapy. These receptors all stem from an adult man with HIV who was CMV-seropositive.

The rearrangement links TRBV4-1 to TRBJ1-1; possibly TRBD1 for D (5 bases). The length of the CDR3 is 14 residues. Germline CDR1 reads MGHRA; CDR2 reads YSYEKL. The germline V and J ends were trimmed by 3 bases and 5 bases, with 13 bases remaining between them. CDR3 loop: CASSQGRRTTEAFF. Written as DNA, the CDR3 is TGCGCCAGCAGCCAGGGGCGTAGGACGACTGAAGCTTTCTTT.

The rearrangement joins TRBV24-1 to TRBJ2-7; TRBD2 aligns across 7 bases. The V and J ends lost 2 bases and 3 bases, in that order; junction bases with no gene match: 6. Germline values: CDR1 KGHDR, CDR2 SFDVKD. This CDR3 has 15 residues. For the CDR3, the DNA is TGTGCCACCAGTGATTCCCGCGGGGGATTCTACGAGCAGTACTTC. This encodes CATSDSRGGFYEQYF.

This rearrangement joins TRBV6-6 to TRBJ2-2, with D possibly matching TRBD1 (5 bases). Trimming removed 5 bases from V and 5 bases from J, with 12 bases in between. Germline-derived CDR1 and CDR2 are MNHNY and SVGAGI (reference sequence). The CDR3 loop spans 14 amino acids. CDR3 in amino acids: CASSLGQTTGELFF. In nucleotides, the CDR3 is TGTGCCAGCAGTCTTGGACAAACTACCGGGGAGCTGTTTTTT.

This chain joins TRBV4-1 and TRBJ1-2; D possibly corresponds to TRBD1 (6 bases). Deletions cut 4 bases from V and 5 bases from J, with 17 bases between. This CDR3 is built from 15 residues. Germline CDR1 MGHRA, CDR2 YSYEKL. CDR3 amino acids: CASSPEGGIQYGYTF. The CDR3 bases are TGCGCCAGCAGCCCCGAGGGGGGGATCCAGTATGGCTACACCTTC.

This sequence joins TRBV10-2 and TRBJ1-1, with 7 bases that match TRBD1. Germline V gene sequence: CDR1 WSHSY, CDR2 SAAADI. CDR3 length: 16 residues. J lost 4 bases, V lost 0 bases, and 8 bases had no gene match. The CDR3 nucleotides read TGCGCCAGCAGTGAGTCGTTGGGGGCAGGGGGCACTGAAGCTTTCTTT. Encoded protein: CASSESLGAGGTEAFF.

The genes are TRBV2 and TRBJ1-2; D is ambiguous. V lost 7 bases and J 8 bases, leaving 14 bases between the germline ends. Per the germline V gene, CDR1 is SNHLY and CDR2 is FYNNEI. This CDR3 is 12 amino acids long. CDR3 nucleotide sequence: TGTGCCAGCACTAAAACGACGGAGGGCTACACCTTC. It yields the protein CASTKTTEGYTF. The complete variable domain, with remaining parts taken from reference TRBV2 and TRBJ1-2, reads EPEVTQTPSHQVTQMGQEVILRCVPISNHLYFYWYRQILGQKVEFLVSFYNNEISEKSEIFDDQFSVERPDGSNFTLKIRSTKLEDSAMYFCASTKTTEGYTFGSGTRLTVV.

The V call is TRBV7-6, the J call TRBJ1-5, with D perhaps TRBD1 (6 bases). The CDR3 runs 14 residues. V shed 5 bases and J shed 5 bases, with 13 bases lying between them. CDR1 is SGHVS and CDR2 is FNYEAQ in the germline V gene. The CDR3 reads CASSPGTSHQPQHF. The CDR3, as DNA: TGTGCCAGCAGCCCAGGGACATCTCATCAGCCCCAGCATTTT.

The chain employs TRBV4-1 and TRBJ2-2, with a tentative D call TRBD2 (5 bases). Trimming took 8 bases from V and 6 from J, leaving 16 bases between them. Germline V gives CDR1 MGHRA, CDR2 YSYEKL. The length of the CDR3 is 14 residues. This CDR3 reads CASQTGSRAGELFF. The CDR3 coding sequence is TGCGCCAGCCAAACGGGAAGTCGCGCCGGGGAGCTGTTTTTT.

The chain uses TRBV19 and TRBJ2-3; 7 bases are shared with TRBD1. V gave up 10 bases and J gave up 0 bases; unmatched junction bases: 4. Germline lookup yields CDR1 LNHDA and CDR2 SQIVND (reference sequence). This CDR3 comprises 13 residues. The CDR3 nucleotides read TGTGCCACCGGACAGGACAGCACAGATACGCAGTATTTT. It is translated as CATGQDSTDTQYF.

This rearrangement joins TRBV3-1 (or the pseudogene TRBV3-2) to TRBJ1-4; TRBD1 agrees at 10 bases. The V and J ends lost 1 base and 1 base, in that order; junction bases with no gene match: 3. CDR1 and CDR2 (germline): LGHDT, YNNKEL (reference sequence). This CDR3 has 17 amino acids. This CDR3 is CASSQGTGGRTNEKLFF. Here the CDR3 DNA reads TGTGCCAGCAGCCAAGGGACAGGGGGAAGAACTAATGAAAAACTGTTTTTT.

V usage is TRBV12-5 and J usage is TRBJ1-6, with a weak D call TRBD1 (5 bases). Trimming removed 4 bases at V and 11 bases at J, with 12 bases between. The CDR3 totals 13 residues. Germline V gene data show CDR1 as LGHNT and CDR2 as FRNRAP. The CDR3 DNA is TGTGCTAGTGGTTCGGGGGATTTAACACCCCTCCACTTT. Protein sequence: CASGSGDLTPLHF.

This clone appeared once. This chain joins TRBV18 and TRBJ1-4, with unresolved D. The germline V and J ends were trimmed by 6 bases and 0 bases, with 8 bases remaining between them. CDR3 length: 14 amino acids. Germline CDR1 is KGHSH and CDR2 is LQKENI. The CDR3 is CASSPGSTNEKLFF. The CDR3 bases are TGTGCCAGCTCCCCGGGATCAACTAATGAAAAACTGTTTTTT.

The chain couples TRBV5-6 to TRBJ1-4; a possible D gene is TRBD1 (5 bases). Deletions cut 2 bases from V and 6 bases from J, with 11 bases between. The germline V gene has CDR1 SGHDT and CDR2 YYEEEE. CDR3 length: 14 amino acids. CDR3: CASSFAGSDEKLFF. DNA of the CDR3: TGTGCCAGCAGCTTTGCAGGGTCGGATGAAAAACTGTTTTTT. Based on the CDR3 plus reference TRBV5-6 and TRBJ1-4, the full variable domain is DAGVTQSPTHLIKTRGQQVTLRCSPKSGHDTVSWYQQALGQGPQFIFQYYEEEERQRGNFPDRFSGHQFPNYSSELNVNALLLGDSALYLCASSFAGSDEKLFFGSGTQLSVL.

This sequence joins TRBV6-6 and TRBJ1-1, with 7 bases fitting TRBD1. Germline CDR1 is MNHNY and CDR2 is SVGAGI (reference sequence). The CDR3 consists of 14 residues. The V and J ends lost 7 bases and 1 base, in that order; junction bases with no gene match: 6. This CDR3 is CASITQGKNTEAFF. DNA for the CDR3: TGTGCCAGCATCACACAGGGGAAGAACACTGAAGCTTTCTTT.

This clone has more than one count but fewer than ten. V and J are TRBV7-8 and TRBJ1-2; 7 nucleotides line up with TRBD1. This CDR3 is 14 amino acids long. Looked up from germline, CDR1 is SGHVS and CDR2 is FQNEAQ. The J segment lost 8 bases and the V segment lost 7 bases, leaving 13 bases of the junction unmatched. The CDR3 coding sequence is TGTGCCAGCACCCGACAGGGAGAAGAATTCGGCTACACCTTC. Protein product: CASTRQGEEFGYTF.

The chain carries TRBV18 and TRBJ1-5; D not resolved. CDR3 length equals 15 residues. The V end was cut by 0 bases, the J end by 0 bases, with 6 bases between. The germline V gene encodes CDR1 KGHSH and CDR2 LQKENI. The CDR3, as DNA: TGTGCCAGCTCACCACCTGGTGGTAGCAATCAGCCCCAGCATTTT. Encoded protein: CASSPPGGSNQPQHF.

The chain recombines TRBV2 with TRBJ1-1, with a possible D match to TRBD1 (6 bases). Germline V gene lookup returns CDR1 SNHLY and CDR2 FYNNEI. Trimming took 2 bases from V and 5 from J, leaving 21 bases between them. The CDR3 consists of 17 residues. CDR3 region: CASSEPSHRGLSTEAFF. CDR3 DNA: TGTGCCAGCAGTGAACCCAGTCATAGGGGGTTGAGTACTGAAGCTTTCTTT.

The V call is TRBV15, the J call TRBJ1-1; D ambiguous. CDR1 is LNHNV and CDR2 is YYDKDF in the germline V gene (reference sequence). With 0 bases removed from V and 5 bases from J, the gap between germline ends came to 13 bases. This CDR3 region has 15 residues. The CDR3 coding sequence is TGTGCCACCAGCAGAGATCCGAAGGGCGGGACTGAAGCTTTCTTT. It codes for CATSRDPKGGTEAFF.

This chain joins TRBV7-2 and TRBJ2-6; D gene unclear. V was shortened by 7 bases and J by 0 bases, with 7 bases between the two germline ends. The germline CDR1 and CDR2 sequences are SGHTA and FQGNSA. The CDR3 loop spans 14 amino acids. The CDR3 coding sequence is TGTGCCAGCACTATATTCTCTGGGGCCAACGTCCTGACTTTC. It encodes CASTIFSGANVLTF.

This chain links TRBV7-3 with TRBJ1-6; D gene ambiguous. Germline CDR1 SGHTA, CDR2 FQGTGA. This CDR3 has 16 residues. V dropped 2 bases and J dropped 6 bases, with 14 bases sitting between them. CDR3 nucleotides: TGTGCCAGCAGCTTACTACCTTTCGGCAGTAATTCACCCCTCCACTTT. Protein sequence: CASSLLPFGSNSPLHF.

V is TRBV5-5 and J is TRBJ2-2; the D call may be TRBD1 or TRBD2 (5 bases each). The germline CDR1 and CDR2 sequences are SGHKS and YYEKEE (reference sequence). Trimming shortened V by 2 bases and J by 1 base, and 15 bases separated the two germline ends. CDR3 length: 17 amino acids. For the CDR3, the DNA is TGTGCCAGCAGCTTTTCCGGGACCGCGCTGAACACCGGGGAGCTGTTTTTT. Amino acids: CASSFSGTALNTGELFF.

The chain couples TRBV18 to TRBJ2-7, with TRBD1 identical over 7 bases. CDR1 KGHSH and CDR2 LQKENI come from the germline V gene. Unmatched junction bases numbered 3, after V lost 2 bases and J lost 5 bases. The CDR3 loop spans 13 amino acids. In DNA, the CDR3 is TGTGCCAGCTCACCAGTTCAGGGGGACGAGCAGTACTTC. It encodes CASSPVQGDEQYF.

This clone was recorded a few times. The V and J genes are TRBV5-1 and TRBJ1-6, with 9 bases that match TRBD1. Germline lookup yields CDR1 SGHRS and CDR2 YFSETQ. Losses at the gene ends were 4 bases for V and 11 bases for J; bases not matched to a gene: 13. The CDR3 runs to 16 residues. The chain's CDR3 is CASSTGTGTRLTPLHF. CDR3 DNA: TGCGCCAGCAGCACGGGGACAGGGACGAGGCTTACACCCCTCCACTTT. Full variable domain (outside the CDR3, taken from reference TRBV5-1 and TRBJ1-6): KAGVTQTPRYLIKTRGQQVTLSCSPISGHRSVSWYQQTPGQGLQFLFEYFSETQRNKGNFPGRFSGRQFSNSRSEMNVSTLELGDSALYLCASSTGTGTRLTPLHFGNGTRLTVT.

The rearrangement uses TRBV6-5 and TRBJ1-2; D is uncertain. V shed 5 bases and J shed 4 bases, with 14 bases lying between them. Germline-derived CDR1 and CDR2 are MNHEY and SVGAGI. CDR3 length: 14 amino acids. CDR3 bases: TGTGCCAGCAGTAGGACCGCCAGCAGCTATGGCTACACCTTC. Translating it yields CASSRTASSYGYTF.

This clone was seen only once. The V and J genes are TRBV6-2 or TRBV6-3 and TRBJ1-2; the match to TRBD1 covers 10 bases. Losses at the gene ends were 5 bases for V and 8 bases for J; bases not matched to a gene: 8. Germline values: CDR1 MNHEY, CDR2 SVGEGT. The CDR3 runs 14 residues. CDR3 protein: CASSTGTGDAGYTF. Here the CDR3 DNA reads TGTGCCAGCAGTACGGGGACAGGGGATGCCGGCTACACCTTC.

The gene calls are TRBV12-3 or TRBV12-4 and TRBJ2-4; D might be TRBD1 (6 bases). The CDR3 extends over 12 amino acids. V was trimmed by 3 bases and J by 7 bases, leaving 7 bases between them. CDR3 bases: TGTGCCAGCAGTTTGGGGGCGAACATTCAGTACTTC. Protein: CASSLGANIQYF.

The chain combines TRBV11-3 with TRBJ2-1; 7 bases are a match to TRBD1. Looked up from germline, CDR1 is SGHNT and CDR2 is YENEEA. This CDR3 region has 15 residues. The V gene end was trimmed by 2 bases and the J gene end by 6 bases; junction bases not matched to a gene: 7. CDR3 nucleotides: TGTGCCAGCAGCTTACGTTCAGGGGGACGCAATGAGCAGTTCTTC. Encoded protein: CASSLRSGGRNEQFF.

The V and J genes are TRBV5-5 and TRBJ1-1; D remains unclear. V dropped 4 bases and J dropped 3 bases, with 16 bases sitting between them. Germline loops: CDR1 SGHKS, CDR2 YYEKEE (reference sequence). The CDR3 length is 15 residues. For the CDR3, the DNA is TGTGCCAGCAGCCCGAGACTGATCCAGGACACTGAAGCTTTCTTT. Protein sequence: CASSPRLIQDTEAFF.

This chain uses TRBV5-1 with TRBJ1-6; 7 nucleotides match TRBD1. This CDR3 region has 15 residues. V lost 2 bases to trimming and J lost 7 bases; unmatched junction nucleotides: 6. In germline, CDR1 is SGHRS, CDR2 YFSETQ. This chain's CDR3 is CASSFRQGGNSPLHF. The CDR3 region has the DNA TGCGCCAGCAGCTTTCGCCAGGGGGGGAATTCACCCCTCCACTTT.